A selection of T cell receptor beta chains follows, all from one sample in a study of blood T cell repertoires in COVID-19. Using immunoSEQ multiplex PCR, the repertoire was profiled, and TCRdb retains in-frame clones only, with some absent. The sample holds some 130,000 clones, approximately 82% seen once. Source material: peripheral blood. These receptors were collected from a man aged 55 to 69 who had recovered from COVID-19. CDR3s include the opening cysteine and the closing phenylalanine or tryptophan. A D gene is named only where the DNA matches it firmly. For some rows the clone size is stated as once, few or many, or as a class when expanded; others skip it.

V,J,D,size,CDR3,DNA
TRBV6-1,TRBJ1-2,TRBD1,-,CASSGDRDRGHRGYTF,TGTGCCAGCAGTGGGGACCGGGACAGGGGGCATCGAGGCTACACCTTC
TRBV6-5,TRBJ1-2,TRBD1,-,CASSYGQGRGYTF,TGTGCCAGCAGTTACGGACAGGGCAGGGGCTACACCTTC
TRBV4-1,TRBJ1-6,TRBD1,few,CASSQGEWDRDSPLHF,TGCGCCAGCAGCCAAGGGGAATGGGACAGGGATTCACCCCTCCACTTT
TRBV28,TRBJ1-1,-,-,CASRTHGRGNTEAFF,TGTGCCAGCAGGACCCACGGCAGGGGGAACACTGAAGCTTTCTTT
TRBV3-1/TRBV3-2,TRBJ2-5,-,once,CASSADRWETQYF,TGTGCCAGCAGCGCCGACAGGTGGGAGACCCAGTACTTC
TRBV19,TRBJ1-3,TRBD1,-,CASSPTGAGNTIYF,TGTGCCAGTAGCCCGACAGGGGCTGGAAACACCATATATTTT
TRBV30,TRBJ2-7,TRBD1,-,CAWSRWGQGLEQYF,TGTGCCTGGAGTCGCTGGGGACAGGGGTTGGAGCAGTACTTC
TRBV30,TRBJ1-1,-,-,CALQGNTEAFF,TGTGCCTTACAGGGAAACACTGAAGCTTTCTTT
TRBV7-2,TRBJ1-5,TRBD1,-,CASSLEGGFQPQHF,TGTGCCAGCAGCTTAGAAGGGGGCTTTCAGCCCCAGCATTTT
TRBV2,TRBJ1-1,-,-,CASSEALGGTEAFF,TGTGCCAGCAGTGAAGCGCTCGGAGGTACTGAAGCTTTCTTT
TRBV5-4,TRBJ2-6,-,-,CASSRARDGANVLTF,TGTGCCAGCAGCAGGGCCAGGGATGGGGCCAACGTCCTGACTTTC
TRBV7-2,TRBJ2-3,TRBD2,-,CASSLGASGSTTDTQYF,TGTGCCAGCAGCTTAGGAGCTAGCGGGAGTACCACAGATACGCAGTATTTT
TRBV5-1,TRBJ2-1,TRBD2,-,CASSLAELAGAVEQFF,TGCGCCAGCAGCTTGGCCGAACTAGCGGGAGCGGTTGAGCAGTTCTTC
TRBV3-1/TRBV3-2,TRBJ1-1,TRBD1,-,CASSPTGDTEAFF,TGTGCCAGCAGCCCCACAGGGGACACTGAAGCTTTCTTT
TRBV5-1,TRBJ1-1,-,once,CASTQGGAEAFF,TGCGCCAGCACCCAGGGAGGCGCTGAAGCTTTCTTT
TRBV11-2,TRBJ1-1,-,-,CASSPAGNTEAFF,TGTGCCAGCAGTCCCGCCGGGAACACTGAAGCTTTCTTT
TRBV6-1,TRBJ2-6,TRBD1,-,CASSARQGTHSGANVLTF,TGTGCCAGCAGTGCCCGACAGGGAACCCATTCTGGGGCCAACGTCCTGACTTTC
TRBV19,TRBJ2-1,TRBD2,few,CASSRELAGAVPYNEQFF,TGTGCCAGTAGTCGGGAACTAGCGGGGGCTGTTCCCTACAATGAGCAGTTCTTC
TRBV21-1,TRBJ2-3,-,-,CASSKCKTSEITSTDTQYF,TGTGCCAGCAGCAAATGTAAGACTAGCGAGATTACTAGCACAGATACGCAGTATTTT
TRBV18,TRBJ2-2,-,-,CASSPLLTVNTGELFF,TGTGCCAGCTCACCACTTTTGACAGTGAACACCGGGGAGCTGTTTTTT
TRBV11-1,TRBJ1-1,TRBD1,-,CASSSPRTGMNTEAFF,TGTGCCAGCAGCTCACCTCGGACAGGGATGAACACTGAAGCTTTCTTT
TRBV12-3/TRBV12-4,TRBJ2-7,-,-,CATSEDRSYEQYF,TGTGCCACCTCTGAAGACAGGTCCTACGAGCAGTACTTC
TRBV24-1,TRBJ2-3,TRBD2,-,CATSDSGTSATDTQYF,TGTGCCACCAGTGATTCGGGGACTAGCGCCACAGATACGCAGTATTTT
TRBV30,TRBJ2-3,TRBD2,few,CAWRGLAGGGGTDTQYF,TGTGCCTGGAGGGGACTAGCGGGAGGGGGCGGCACAGATACGCAGTATTTT
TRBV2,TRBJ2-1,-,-,CAGGQGEQFF,TGTGCCGGAGGGCAGGGTGAGCAGTTCTTC
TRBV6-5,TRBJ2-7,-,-,CASRPPSTGTYEQYF,TGTGCCAGCAGACCCCCTTCGACAGGTACCTACGAGCAGTACTTC